These 23 T cell receptor beta chains were all obtained from the same sample, sequenced in a study of cytomegalovirus exposure and HLA in healthy donors. The PCR had 60 Vbeta and 13 Jbeta primers. Sequencing used immunoSEQ multiplex PCR; TCRdb keeps in-frame clones, though not all of them. The sample data list roughly 80,000 clones. The sample consisted of PBMCs. Source of these receptors: a woman aged 25 to 39 in good health and CMV-seronegative.

The rearrangement joins TRBV30 to TRBJ1-2, with 7 bases aligning to TRBD1. The ends lost 0 bases at V and 5 bases at J; junction bases unmatched: 15. The CDR3 extends over 17 amino acids. Germline CDR1 and CDR2: GTSNPN and SVGIG (reference sequence). This CDR3 reads CAWSVPRGSERIYGYTF. CDR3 DNA: TGTGCCTGGAGTGTTCCCAGGGGGTCAGAAAGAATATATGGCTACACCTTC. The variable domain in full, with the rest retrieved from reference TRBV30 and TRBJ1-2, is SQTIHQWPATLVQPVGSPLSLECTVEGTSNPNLYWYRQAAGRGLQLLFYSVGIGQISSEVPQNLSASRPQDRQFILSSKKLLLSDSGFYLCAWSVPRGSERIYGYTFGSGTRLTVV.

J is TRBJ1-1 and V is TRBV30, with D unresolved. This CDR3 is built from 18 residues. Germline loops: CDR1 GTSNPN, CDR2 SVGIG (reference sequence). V dropped 0 bases and J dropped 1 base, with 21 bases sitting between them. The CDR3 DNA is TGTGCCTGGAGTGTACCCCCGTGGCAGGCAAATCAGAACACTGAAGCTTTCTTT. It codes for CAWSVPPWQANQNTEAFF.

V and J are TRBV11-2 and TRBJ2-1; 8 nucleotides match TRBD1. The CDR3 sequence is 15 residues long. Germline CDR1 reads SGHAT; CDR2 reads FQNNGV. V lost 4 bases to trimming and J lost 2 bases; unmatched junction nucleotides: 4. The CDR3 loop reads CASSSGQGPYNEQFF. DNA for the CDR3: TGTGCCAGCAGCTCAGGACAGGGCCCCTACAATGAGCAGTTCTTC.

This chain joins TRBV7-9 and TRBJ1-5, with TRBD1 matching over 9 bases. The CDR3 contains 18 residues. Germline lookup yields CDR1 SEHNR and CDR2 FQNEAQ (reference sequence). V lost 1 base to trimming and J lost 7 bases; unmatched junction nucleotides: 14. The CDR3 sequence: CASSLGGTGKFVDQPQHF. The DNA of the CDR3 is TGTGCCAGCAGCTTAGGAGGGACAGGGAAATTCGTCGACCAGCCCCAGCATTTT.

V is TRBV6-1 and J is TRBJ2-5, with TRBD2 identical over 9 bases. The CDR3 is made up of 15 amino acids. Germline trimming cut 7 bases from V and 5 bases from J; bases unmatched to any gene: 11. Germline CDR1 is MNHNS and CDR2 is SASEGT. DNA of the CDR3: TGTGCCAGCAATCTTAGCGGGAGCCAGGGGGAGACCCAGTACTTC. It translates to CASNLSGSQGETQYF.

The chain carries TRBV2 and TRBJ2-7, with 13 bases identical to TRBD2. There are 16 residues in the CDR3. V lost 8 bases to trimming and J lost 3 bases; unmatched junction nucleotides: 10. Germline-derived CDR1 and CDR2 are SNHLY and FYNNEI. The CDR3: CASLGLAGFQNYEQYF. CDR3 DNA sequence: TGTGCCAGCTTGGGACTAGCGGGATTTCAAAACTACGAGCAGTACTTC.

This chain links TRBV11-2 with TRBJ2-7, with 7 bases fitting TRBD2. Germline CDR1 is SGHAT and CDR2 is FQNNGV. The CDR3 is 13 residues long. After removal of 8 bases from V and 3 bases from J, the junction contained 7 bases not matched to a gene. In DNA form, the CDR3 reads TGTGCCAGCGAGGGCGGGGGATTCTACGAGCAGTACTTC. Protein product: CASEGGGFYEQYF.

The chain has TRBV7-9 and TRBJ1-1; D is unclear. Germline-derived CDR1 and CDR2 are SEHNR and FQNEAQ (reference sequence). The germline V and J ends were trimmed by 5 bases and 3 bases, with 19 bases remaining between them. CDR3 length: 16 amino acids. Written as DNA, the CDR3 is TGTGCCAGCAGCCCCCCGGCAGGTCGACCTCACACTGAAGCTTTCTTT. The encoded protein is CASSPPAGRPHTEAFF.

J is TRBJ1-4 and V is TRBV18; no definite D call. V was clipped by 1 base and J by 0 bases, with 6 bases between them. The V gene's germline CDR1 is KGHSH and CDR2 LQKENI. The CDR3 runs 15 residues. In DNA form, the CDR3 reads TGTGCCAGCTCACCACGCCGGGCAACTAATGAAAAACTGTTTTTT. The encoded protein is CASSPRRATNEKLFF.

The rearrangement uses TRBV5-1 and TRBJ2-7; 7 bases agree with TRBD1. The CDR3 runs 15 residues. Trimming took 5 bases from V and 0 from J; bases not matched to a gene: 8. Germline values: CDR1 SGHRS, CDR2 YFSETQ. The CDR3 DNA reads as TGCGCCAGCAGTTACAGGGGCGCACCCTCCTACGAGCAGTACTTC. Its translation is CASSYRGAPSYEQYF.

About this clone: One junction end disagrees with the germline gene, perhaps due to a read error. CDR3: CVSSLGSGSTDTQYF. For the CDR3, the DNA is TGTGTCAGCAGCTTGGGCAGCGGGAGCACAGATACGCAGTATTTT. The J gene is TRBJ2-3, the V gene TRBV5-4; maybe TRBD2 (6 bases). CDR1 SGHNT and CDR2 YYREEE come from the germline V gene (reference sequence). The CDR3 spans 15 residues. Full variable domain (outside the CDR3, taken from reference TRBV5-4 and TRBJ2-3): ETGVTQSPTHLIKTRGQQVTLRCSSQSGHNTVSWYQQALGQGPQFIFQYYREEENGRGNFPPRFSGLQFPNYSSELNVNALELDDSALYLCVSSLGSGSTDTQYFGPGTRLTVL.

This chain links TRBV30 with TRBJ2-5; 7 bases are a match to TRBD1. CDR1 and CDR2 (germline): GTSNPN, SVGIG (reference sequence). J gave up 7 bases and V 2 bases, and 7 bases lay outside the gene matches. The CDR3 sequence is 13 residues long. The CDR3 is CAWSPPGDRTQYF. CDR3 nucleotides: TGTGCCTGGAGTCCCCCCGGGGACAGGACCCAGTACTTC. Complete variable domain (other parts from reference TRBV30 and TRBJ2-5): SQTIHQWPATLVQPVGSPLSLECTVEGTSNPNLYWYRQAAGRGLQLLFYSVGIGQISSEVPQNLSASRPQDRQFILSSKKLLLSDSGFYLCAWSPPGDRTQYFGPGTRLLVL.

The chain employs TRBV4-1 and TRBJ2-1; TRBD1 might be the D (5 bases). This CDR3 contains 14 residues. The V gene's germline CDR1 is MGHRA and CDR2 YSYEKL. V dropped 3 bases and J dropped 4 bases, with 10 bases sitting between them. DNA of the CDR3: TGCGCCAGCAGCCACGCTGACAGTTACAATGAGCAGTTCTTC. As protein: CASSHADSYNEQFF.

The genes are TRBV29-1 and TRBJ2-1; D not resolved. The CDR3 has 11 amino acids. V dropped 4 bases and J dropped 7 bases, with 8 bases sitting between them. The germline V gene has CDR1 SQVTM and CDR2 ANQGSEA. CDR3: CSVARANEQFF. The CDR3 DNA sequence: TGCAGCGTTGCCCGCGCGAATGAGCAGTTCTTC.

This chain uses TRBV10-2 with TRBJ2-1, with a possible D match to TRBD1 (5 bases). In germline, CDR1 is WSHSY, CDR2 SAAADI. V shed 0 bases and J shed 5 bases, with 8 bases lying between them. This CDR3 comprises 14 residues. CDR3 in DNA: TGCGCCAGCAGTGAGTCGAAAGGGGACAATGAGCAGTTCTTC. This sequence encodes CASSESKGDNEQFF.

This sequence joins TRBV27 and TRBJ1-4; the D gene is possibly TRBD1 (5 bases). Germline CDR1 reads MNHEY; CDR2 reads SMNVEV (reference sequence). This CDR3 contains 14 residues. With 6 bases removed from V and 8 bases from J, the gap between germline ends came to 16 bases. The CDR3 is CASSPGGGREKLFF. The CDR3 nucleotides read TGTGCCAGCAGCCCCGGCGGGGGTCGGGAAAAACTGTTTTTT.

The CDR3 coding sequence is TGCGCCAGCAGCGATGGACAGGGGGGATCACCCCTCCACTTT. The encoded protein is CASSDGQGGSPLHF. This chain joins TRBV5-1 and TRBJ1-6; the match to TRBD1 covers 10 bases. The CDR3 is made up of 14 amino acids. CDR1 and CDR2 (germline): SGHRS, YFSETQ. V lost 4 bases to trimming and J lost 10 bases; unmatched junction nucleotides: 5.

The rearrangement links TRBV2 to TRBJ1-2; D is unclear. The CDR3 sequence is 11 residues long. Trimming cost V 6 bases and J 1 base, with 3 bases left between them. The germline V gene has CDR1 SNHLY and CDR2 FYNNEI. The CDR3 loop is CASSFNYGYTF. In DNA form, the CDR3 reads TGTGCCAGCAGCTTTAACTATGGCTACACCTTC.

The chain recombines TRBV21-1 with TRBJ1-2. TRBV21-1 is marked as a pseudogene. This CDR3 region has 17 residues. The DNA for the CDR3 is TGTGCCAACCTCGGAAGCATATTAGCGGCGGGGGCGGTTGGCTACACCTTC. Encoded protein: CANLGSILAAGAVGYTF.

The genes are TRBV19 and TRBJ1-1, with D perhaps matching TRBD1 (6 bases). V lost 3 bases and J 6 bases, leaving 14 bases between the germline ends. The CDR3 loop spans 14 amino acids. Germline V gene lookup returns CDR1 LNHDA and CDR2 SQIVND (reference sequence). CDR3 nucleotides: TGTGCCAGTAGTATCGCCCAGGGACAATCTGAAGCTTTCTTT. The encoded protein is CASSIAQGQSEAFF.

The chain couples TRBV11-2 to TRBJ2-1, with 12 bases aligning to TRBD2. The CDR3 has 17 amino acids. V shed 1 base, J shed 5 bases, and the junction held 6 bases outside the gene matches. Germline CDR1 SGHAT, CDR2 FQNNGV. For the CDR3, the DNA is TGTGCCAGCAGCTTAGCATTCTGGACTAGCGGGGACAATGAGCAGTTCTTC. This gives the protein CASSLAFWTSGDNEQFF.

The rearrangement uses TRBV5-4 and TRBJ2-3, with D perhaps TRBD1 (6 bases). The V gene's germline CDR1 is SGHNT and CDR2 YYREEE (reference sequence). The V end lost 3 bases, the J end lost 5 bases, and 19 bases lay between the germline ends. The CDR3 spans 16 residues. CDR3 in amino acids: CASSSSTGPSGDTQYF. The DNA for the CDR3 is TGTGCCAGCAGCTCCTCAACAGGGCCCTCGGGAGATACGCAGTATTTT.

This sequence joins TRBV6-1 and TRBJ1-4, with unresolved D. V lost 4 bases and J lost 0, with 9 bases in between. The CDR3 is 15 residues long. CDR1 and CDR2 (germline): MNHNS, SASEGT. In nucleotides, the CDR3 is TGTGCCAGCAGTGGTGATTACTCAACTAATGAAAAACTGTTTTTT. Protein: CASSGDYSTNEKLFF.